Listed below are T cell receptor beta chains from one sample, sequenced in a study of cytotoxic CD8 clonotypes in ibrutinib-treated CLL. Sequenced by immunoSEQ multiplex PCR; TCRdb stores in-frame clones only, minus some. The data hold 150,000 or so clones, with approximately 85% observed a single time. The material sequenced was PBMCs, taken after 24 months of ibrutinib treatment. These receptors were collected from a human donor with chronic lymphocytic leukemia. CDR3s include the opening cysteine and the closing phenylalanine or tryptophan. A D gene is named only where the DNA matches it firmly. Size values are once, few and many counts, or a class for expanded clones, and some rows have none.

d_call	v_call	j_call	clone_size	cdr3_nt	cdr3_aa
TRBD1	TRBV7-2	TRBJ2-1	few	TGTGCCAGCAGCTTAGGACAGGGGTCCTACAATGAGCAGTTCTTC	CASSLGQGSYNEQFF
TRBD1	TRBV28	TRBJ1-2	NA	TGTGCCAGCAGCTCTGGACAGGGTACCCTTGGGGGCTACACCTTC	CASSSGQGTLGGYTF
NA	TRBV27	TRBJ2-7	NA	TGTGCCAGCAGTCGCTCTCTTGGGGGCTCCTACGAGCAGTACTTC	CASSRSLGGSYEQYF
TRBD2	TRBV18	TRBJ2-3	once	TGTGCCAGCTCACCACCGACGGGACTAGGTACAGATACGCAGTATTTT	CASSPPTGLGTDTQYF
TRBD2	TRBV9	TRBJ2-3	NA	TGTGCCAGCGGGACTAGCGGGGGAAGCACAGATACGCAGTATTTT	CASGTSGGSTDTQYF
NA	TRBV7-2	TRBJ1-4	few	TGTGCCAGCAGCTTAGTAGGGGAAAAACTGTTTTTT	CASSLVGEKLFF
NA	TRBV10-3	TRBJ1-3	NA	TGTGCCATCAGTGAGTCCAGGGGCTCAGGAAACACCATATATTTT	CAISESRGSGNTIYF
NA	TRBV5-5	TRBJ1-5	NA	TGTGCCAGCAGTGAGAACAGGGTTATAAATCAGCCCCAGCATTTT	CASSENRVINQPQHF
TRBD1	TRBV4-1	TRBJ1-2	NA	TGCGCCAGCAGCCAACAGGGGGACTATGGCTACACCTTC	CASSQQGDYGYTF
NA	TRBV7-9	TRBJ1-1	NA	TGTGCCAGCAGCCCCCCTATTCGGGACGTGGGTATTTACACTGAAGCTTTCTTT	CASSPPIRDVGIYTEAFF
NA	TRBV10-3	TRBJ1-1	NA	TGTGCCATCAGTGAGTCTAGCGGCATGAACACTGAAGCTTTCTTT	CAISESSGMNTEAFF
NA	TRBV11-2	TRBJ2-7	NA	TGTGCCAGCAGCTTAGCAGGAACCTACGAGCAGTACTTC	CASSLAGTYEQYF
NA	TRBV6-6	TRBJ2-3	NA	TGTGCCAGCAGTTACTCGAGGCCTAGAACAGATACGCAGTATTTT	CASSYSRPRTDTQYF
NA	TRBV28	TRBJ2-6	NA	TGTGCCAGCACCAGAGCTCTACCTGCTGGGGCCAACGTCCTGACTTTC	CASTRALPAGANVLTF
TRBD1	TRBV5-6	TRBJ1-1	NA	TGTGCCAGCAGTCGACAGGGGGCGGTAGCTGAAGCTTTCTTT	CASSRQGAVAEAFF
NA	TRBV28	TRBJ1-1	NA	TGTGCCAGCAGTTTATCACGGGGGGCAAATGGGGACACTGAAGCTTTCTTT	CASSLSRGANGDTEAFF
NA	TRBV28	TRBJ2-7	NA	TGTGCCAGTTTTCGGGACAAGGGCAACGAGCAGTACTTC	CASFRDKGNEQYF
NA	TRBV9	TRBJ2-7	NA	TGTGCCAGCAGCGCGGCTGGAAACTACGAGCAGTACTTC	CASSAAGNYEQYF
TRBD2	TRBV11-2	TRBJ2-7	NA	TGTGCCAGCGGACTAGCGGGAGGGTCGGTCGACGAGCAGTACTTC	CASGLAGGSVDEQYF
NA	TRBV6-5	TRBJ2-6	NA	TGTGCCAGCAGTTACGGGGGGCGTGGGGCCAACGTCCTGACTTTC	CASSYGGRGANVLTF
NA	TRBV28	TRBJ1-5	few	TGTGCCAGCAGTTTATGTAGGGGCAGGCCGAACTGCAATCAGCCCCAGCATTTT	CASSLCRGRPNCNQPQHF
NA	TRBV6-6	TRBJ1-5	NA	TGTGCCAGCGGTCTTCAGGGTCAGCCCCAGCATTTT	CASGLQGQPQHF
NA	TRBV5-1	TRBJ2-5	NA	TGCGCCAGCAGGTCCCGGGTCAAAATGGGGGAGACCCAGTACTTC	CASRSRVKMGETQYF
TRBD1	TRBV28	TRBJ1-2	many	TGTGCCAGCAGAGGTGGATCCGGGACAGTCTATGGCTACACCTTC	CASRGGSGTVYGYTF
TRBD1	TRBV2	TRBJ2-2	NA	TGTGCCAGCAGAACAGGGGGCGCGGGCACCGGGGAGCTGTTTTTT	CASRTGGAGTGELFF
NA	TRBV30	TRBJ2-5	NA	TGTGCCTGGAGTGTTGGTCGTAGAGGAGAGACCCAGTACTTC	CAWSVGRRGETQYF
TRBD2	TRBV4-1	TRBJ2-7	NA	TGCGCCAGCAGCTATCAAATTTTCGGGGGGACCGAGCAGTACTTC	CASSYQIFGGTEQYF
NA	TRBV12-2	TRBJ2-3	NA	TGTGCAAGTCGCTCCCGCATCCGGGAGGGGACGACAGATACGCAGTATTTT	CASRSRIREGTTDTQYF
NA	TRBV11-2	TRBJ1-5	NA	TGTGCCAGCAGCCGGGGCTCTGGGCCCCAGCATTTT	CASSRGSGPQHF
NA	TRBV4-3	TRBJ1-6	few	TGCGCCAGCAGCGCACGGCTCCCCGGTAATGGGGGGGGATCACCCCTCCACTTT	CASSARLPGNGGGSPLHF